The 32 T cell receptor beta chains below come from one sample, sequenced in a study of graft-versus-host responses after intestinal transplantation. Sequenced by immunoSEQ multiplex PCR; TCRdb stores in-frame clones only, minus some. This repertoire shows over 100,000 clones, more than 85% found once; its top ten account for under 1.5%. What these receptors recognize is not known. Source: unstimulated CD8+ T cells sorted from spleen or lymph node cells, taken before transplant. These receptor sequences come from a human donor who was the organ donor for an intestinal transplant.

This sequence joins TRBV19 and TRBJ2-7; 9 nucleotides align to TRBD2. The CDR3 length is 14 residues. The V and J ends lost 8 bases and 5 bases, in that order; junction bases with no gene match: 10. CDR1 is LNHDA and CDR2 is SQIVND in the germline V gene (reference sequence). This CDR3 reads CASSIGSGSHEQYF. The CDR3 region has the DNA TGTGCCAGTTCGATCGGTAGCGGGAGCCACGAGCAGTACTTC.

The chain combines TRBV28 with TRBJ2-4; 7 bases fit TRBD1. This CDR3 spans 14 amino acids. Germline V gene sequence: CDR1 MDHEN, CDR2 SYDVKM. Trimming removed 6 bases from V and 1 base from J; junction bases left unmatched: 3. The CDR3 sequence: CASSDRAAKNIQYF. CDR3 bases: TGTGCCAGCAGCGACAGGGCTGCCAAAAACATTCAGTACTTC.

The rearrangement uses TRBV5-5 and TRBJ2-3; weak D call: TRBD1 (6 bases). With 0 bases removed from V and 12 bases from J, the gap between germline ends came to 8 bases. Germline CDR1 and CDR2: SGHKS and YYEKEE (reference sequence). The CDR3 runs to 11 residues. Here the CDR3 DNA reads TGTGCCAGCAGCTTGGACAGGGCTCAGTATTTT. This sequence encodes CASSLDRAQYF.

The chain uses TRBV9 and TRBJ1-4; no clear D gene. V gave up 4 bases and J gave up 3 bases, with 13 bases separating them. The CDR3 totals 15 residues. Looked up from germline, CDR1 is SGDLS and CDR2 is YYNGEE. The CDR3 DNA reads TGTGCCAGCAGCCCAGACGGGTGGGCTAATGAAAAACTGTTTTTT. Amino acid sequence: CASSPDGWANEKLFF.

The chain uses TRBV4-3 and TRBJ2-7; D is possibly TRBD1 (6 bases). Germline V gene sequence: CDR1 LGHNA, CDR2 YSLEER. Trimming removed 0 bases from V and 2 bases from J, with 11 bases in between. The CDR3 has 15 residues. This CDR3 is CASSQDPTGPYEQYF. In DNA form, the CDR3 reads TGCGCCAGCAGCCAAGACCCAACAGGGCCCTACGAGCAGTACTTC.

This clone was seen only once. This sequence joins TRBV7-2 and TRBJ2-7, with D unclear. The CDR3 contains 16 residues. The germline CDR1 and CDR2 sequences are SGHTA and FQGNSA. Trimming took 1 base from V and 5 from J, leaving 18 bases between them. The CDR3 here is CASSLDLRIETNEQYF. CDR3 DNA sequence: TGTGCCAGCAGCTTAGATTTGCGGATCGAAACCAACGAGCAGTACTTC.

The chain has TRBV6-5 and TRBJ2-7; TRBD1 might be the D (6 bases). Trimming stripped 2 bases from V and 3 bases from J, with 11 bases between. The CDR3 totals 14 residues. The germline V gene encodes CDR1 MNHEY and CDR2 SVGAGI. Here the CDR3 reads CASSYNRDGYEQYF. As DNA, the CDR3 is TGTGCCAGCAGTTACAACAGGGATGGCTACGAGCAGTACTTC.

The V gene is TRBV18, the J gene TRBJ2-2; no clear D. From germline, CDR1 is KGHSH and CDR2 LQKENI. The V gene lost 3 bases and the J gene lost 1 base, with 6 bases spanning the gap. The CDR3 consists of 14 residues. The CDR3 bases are TGTGCCAGCTCACCTCCGGGGAACACCGGGGAGCTGTTTTTT. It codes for CASSPPGNTGELFF.

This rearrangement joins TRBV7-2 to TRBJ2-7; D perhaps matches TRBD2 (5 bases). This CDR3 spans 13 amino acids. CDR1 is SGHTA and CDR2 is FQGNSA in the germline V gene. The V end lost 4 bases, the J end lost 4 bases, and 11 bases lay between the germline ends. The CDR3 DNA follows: TGTGCCAGCAGCTACGGACTTGGATACGAGCAGTACTTC. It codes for CASSYGLGYEQYF.

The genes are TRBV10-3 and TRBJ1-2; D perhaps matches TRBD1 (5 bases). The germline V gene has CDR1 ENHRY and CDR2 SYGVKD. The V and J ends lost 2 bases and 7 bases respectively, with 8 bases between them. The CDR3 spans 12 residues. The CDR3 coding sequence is TGTGCCATCAGTGAGGGGGCCTTTGGCTACACCTTC. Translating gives CAISEGAFGYTF.

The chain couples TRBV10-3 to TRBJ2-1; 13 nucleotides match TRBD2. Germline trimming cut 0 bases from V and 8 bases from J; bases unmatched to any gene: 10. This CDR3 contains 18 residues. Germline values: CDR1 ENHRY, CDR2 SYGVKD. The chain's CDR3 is CAISESITSGRAMDEQFF. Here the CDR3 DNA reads TGTGCCATCAGTGAGTCGATCACTAGCGGGAGGGCCATGGATGAGCAGTTCTTC.

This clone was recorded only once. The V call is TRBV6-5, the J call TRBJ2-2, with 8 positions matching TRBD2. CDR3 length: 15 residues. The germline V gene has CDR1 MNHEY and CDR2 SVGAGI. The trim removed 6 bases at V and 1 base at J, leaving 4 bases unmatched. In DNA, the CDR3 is TGTGCCAGCAGCGCACTAGCGGAGAACACCGGGGAGCTGTTTTTT. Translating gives CASSALAENTGELFF.

DNA of the CDR3: TGTGCCAGCAGCCCCCTAGGGGGACTGGATAGCACAGATACGCAGTATTTT. This encodes CASSPLGGLDSTDTQYF. The chain carries TRBV7-6 and TRBJ2-3; D may be TRBD1 or TRBD2 (6 bases each). Germline V gene sequence: CDR1 SGHVS, CDR2 FNYEAQ. V shed 5 bases and J shed 0 bases, with 18 bases lying between them. This CDR3 contains 17 residues. Supplemented by reference TRBV7-6 and TRBJ2-3, the full variable domain reads GAGVSQSPRYKVTKRGQDVALRCDPISGHVSLYWYRQALGQGPEFLTYFNYEAQQDKSGLPNDRFSAERPEGSISTLTIQRTEQRDSAMYRCASSPLGGLDSTDTQYFGPGTRLTVL.

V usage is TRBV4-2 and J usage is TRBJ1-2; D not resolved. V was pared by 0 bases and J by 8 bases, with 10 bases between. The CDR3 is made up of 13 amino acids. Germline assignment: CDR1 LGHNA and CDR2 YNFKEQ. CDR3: CASSQDTPNGYTF. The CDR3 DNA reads TGTGCCAGCAGCCAAGATACTCCGAACGGCTACACCTTC.

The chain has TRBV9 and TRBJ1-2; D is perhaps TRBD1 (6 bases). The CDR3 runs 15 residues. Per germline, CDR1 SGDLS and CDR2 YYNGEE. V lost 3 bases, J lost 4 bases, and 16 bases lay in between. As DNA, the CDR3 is TGTGCCAGCAGCGACCTTACAGGGCAGCCCTATGGCTACACCTTC. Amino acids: CASSDLTGQPYGYTF. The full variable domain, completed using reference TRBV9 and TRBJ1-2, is DSGVTQTPKHLITATGQRVTLRCSPRSGDLSVYWYQQSLDQGLQFLIQYYNGEERAKGNILERFSAQQFPDLHSELNLSSLELGDSALYFCASSDLTGQPYGYTFGSGTRLTVV.

This CDR3 reads CASSTVSELFYGYTF. Here the CDR3 DNA reads TGTGCCAGTAGTACAGTCTCGGAGCTCTTCTATGGCTACACCTTC. The chain carries TRBV19 and TRBJ1-2; D is uncertain. The V gene's germline CDR1 is LNHDA and CDR2 SQIVND (reference sequence). The germline V and J ends were trimmed by 4 bases and 4 bases, with 16 bases remaining between them. The CDR3 loop spans 15 amino acids.

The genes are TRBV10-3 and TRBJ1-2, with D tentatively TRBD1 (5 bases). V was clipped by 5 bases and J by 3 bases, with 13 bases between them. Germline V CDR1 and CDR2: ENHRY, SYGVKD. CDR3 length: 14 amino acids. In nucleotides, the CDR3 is TGTGCCATCAGTCCCTTAGAGGGACACTATGGCTACACCTTC. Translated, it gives CAISPLEGHYGYTF.

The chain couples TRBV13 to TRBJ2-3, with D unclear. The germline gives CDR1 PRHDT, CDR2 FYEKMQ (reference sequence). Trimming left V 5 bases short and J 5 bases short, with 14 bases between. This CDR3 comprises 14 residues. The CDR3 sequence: CASSARRREDTQYF. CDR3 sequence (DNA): TGTGCCAGCAGCGCCCGACGTAGGGAAGATACGCAGTATTTT.

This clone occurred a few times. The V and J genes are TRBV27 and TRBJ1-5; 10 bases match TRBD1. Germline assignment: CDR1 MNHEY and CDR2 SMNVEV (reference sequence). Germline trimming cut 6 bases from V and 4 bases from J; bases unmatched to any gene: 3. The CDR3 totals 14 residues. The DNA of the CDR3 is TGTGCCAGCAGCCGACAGGGGGCTAATCAGCCCCAGCATTTT. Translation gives CASSRQGANQPQHF.

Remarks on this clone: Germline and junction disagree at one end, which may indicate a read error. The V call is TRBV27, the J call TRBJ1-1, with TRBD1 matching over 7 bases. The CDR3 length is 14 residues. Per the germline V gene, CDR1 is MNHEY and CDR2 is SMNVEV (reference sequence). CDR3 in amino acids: CASSALTGNPEAFF. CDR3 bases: TGTGCCAGCAGTGCCCTGACAGGGAACCCTGAAGCTTTCTTT.

The CDR3 region has the DNA TGTGCCAGCAGCCCAGAGCCCGCAGGGGGGCCCGAGCAGTACTTC. Amino acids: CASSPEPAGGPEQYF. The V gene is TRBV7-6, the J gene TRBJ2-7; perhaps TRBD1 as D (7 bases). There are 15 residues in the CDR3. The V and J ends lost 5 bases and 6 bases respectively, with 20 bases between them. The germline V gene has CDR1 SGHVS and CDR2 FNYEAQ.

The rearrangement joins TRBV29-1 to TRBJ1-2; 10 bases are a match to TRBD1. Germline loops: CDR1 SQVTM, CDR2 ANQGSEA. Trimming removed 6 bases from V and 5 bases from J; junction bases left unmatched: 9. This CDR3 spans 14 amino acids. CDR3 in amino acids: CSVEPGQGQYGYTF. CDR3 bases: TGCAGCGTGGAACCGGGACAGGGGCAGTATGGCTACACCTTC.

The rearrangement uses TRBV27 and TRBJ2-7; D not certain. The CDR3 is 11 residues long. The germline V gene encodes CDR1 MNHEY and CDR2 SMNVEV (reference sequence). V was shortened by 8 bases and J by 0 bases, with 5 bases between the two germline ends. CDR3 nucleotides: TGTGCCAGCGGAGTCTCCTACGAGCAGTACTTC. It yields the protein CASGVSYEQYF.

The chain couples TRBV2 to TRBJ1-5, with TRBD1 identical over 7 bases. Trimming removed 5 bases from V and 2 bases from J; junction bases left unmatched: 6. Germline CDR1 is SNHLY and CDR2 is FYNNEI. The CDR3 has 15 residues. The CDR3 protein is CASSSFGTGNQPQHF. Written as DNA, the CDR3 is TGTGCCAGCAGTTCGTTCGGGACAGGCAATCAGCCCCAGCATTTT.

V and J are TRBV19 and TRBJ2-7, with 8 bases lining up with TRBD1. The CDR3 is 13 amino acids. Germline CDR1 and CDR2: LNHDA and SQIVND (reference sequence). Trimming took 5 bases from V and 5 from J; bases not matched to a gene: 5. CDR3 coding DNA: TGTGCCAGTAGTCCTCGGACAGGGAACGAGCAGTACTTC. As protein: CASSPRTGNEQYF.

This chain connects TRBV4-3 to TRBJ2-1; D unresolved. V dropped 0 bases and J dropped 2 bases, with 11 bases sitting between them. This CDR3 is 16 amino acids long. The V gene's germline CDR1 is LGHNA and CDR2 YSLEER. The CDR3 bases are TGCGCCAGCAGCCAAGATGTGGCTGGCACCTACAATGAGCAGTTCTTC. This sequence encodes CASSQDVAGTYNEQFF.

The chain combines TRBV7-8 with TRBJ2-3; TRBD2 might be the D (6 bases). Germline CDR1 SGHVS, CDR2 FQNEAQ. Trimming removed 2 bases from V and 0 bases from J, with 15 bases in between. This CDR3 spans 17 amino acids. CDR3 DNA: TGTGCCAGCAGCTTACCCTCGGAGGGATTGAGCACAGATACGCAGTATTTT. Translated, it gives CASSLPSEGLSTDTQYF.

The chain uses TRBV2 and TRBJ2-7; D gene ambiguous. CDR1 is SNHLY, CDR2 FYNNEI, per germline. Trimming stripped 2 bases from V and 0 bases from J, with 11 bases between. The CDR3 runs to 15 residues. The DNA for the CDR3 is TGTGCCAGCAGTGAAAAGGATAAAAGCTCCTACGAGCAGTACTTC. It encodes CASSEKDKSSYEQYF.

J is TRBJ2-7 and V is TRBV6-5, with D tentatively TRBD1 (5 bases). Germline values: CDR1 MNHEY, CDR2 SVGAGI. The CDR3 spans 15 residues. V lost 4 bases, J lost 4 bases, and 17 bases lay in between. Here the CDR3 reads CASSSPGFGIYEQYF. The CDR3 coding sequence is TGTGCCAGCAGTTCCCCAGGGTTTGGGATATACGAGCAGTACTTC.

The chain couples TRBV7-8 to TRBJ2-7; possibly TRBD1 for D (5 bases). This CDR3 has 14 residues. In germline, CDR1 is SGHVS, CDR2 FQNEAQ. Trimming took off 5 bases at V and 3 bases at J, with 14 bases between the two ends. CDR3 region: CASSAQPQGYEQYF. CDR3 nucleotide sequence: TGTGCCAGCAGCGCCCAGCCCCAGGGCTACGAGCAGTACTTC.

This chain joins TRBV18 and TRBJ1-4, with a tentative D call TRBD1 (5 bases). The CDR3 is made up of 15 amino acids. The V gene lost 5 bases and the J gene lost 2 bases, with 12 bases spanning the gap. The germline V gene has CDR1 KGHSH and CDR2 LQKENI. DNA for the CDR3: TGTGCCAGCTCAGGAGGGGTATCCACTAATGAAAAACTGTTTTTT. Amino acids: CASSGGVSTNEKLFF.

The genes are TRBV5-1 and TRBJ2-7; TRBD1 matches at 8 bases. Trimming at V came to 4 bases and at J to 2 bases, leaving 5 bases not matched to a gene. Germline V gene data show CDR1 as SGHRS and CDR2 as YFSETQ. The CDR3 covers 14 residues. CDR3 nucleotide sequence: TGCGCCAGCAGCCCGCAGGGGGCCCCCTACGAGCAGTACTTC. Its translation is CASSPQGAPYEQYF.